The clone carrying this TCR beta chain was detected once. Its antigen is currently unknown. This PCR relied on a set of 60 Vbeta primers and 13 Jbeta primers. Assay: immunoSEQ multiplex PCR; the TCRdb copy retains only in-frame clones and omits some. The sample carries 130,000 to 150,000 clones, 75% to 80% recorded once. The V segment lost 5 bases and the J segment 8 bases; nucleotides outside the gene matches: 4. The CDR3 is 13 amino acids. CDR1 and CDR2 from the germline V gene are LNHDA and SQIVND (reference sequence). The sample belongs to a study of cytomegalovirus exposure and HLA in healthy donors. General study findings and limits: Further analysis, carried out later, found HLA-associated TCR beta chains more clonally expanded than equally common other chains.

V is TRBV19 and J is TRBJ1-4; the match to TRBD1 covers 8 bases. The sequenced sample consisted of PBMCs. The receptor was isolated from a woman in her fifties or sixties in good health and CMV-seronegative. CDR3 amino acids: CASSAGGGEKLFF. The CDR3 nucleotides are TGTGCCAGTAGTGCAGGGGGCGGCGAAAAACTGTTTTTT.